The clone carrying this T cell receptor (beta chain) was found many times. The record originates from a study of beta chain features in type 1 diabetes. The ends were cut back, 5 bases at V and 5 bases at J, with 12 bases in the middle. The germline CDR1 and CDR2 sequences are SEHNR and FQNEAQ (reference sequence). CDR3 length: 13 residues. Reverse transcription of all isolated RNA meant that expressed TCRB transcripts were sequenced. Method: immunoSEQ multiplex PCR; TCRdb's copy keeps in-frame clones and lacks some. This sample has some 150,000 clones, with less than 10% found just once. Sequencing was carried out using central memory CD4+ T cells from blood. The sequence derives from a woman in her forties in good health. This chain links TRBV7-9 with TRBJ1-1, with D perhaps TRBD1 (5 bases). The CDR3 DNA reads TGTGCCAGCAGCCGCGACGGGGGAACTGAAGCTTTCTTT. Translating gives CASSRDGGTEAFF.